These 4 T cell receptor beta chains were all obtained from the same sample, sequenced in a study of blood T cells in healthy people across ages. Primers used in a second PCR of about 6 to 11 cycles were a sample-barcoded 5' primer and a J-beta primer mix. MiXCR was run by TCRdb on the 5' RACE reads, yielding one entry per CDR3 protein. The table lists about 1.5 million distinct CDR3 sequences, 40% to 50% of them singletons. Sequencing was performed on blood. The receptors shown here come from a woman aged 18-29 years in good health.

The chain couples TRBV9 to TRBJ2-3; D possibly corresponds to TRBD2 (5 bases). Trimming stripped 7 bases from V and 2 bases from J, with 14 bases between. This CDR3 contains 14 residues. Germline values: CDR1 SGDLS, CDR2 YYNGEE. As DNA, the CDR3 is TGTGCCAGCTCGGGCCTGGAGGCCACAGATACGCAGTATTTT. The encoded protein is CASSGLEATDTQYF.

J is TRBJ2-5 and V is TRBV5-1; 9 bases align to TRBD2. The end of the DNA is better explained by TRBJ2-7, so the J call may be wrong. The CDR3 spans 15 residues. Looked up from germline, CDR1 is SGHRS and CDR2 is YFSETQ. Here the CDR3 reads CASSPKGSGGIEQYF. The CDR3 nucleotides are TGCGCCAGCAGCCCTAAAGGGAGCGGGGGGATCGAGCAGTACTTC.

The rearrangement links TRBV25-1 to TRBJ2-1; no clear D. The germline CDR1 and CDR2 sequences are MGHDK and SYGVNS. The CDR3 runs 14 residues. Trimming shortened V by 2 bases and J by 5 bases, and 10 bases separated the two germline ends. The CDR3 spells CASSEPTTNNEQFF. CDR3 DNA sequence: TGTGCCAGCAGTGAACCCACTACAAACAATGAGCAGTTCTTC.

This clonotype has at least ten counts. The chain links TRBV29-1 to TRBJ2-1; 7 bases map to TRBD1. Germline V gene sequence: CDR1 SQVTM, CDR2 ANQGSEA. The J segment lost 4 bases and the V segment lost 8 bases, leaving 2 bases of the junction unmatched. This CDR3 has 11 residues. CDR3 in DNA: TGCAGCTGGGGACAGTACAATGAGCAGTTCTTC. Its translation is CSWGQYNEQFF.